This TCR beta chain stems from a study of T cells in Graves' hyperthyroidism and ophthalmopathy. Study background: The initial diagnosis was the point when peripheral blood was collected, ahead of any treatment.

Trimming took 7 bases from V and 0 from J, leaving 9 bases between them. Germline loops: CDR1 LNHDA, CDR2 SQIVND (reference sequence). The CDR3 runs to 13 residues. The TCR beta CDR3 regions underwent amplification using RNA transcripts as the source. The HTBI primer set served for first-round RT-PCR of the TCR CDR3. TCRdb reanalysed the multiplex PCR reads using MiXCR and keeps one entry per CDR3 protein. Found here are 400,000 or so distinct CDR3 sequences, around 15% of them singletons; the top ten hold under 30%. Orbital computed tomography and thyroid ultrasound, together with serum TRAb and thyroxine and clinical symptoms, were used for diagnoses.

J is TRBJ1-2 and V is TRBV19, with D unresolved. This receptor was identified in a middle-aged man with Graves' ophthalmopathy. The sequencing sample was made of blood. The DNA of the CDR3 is TGTGCCAGTAACCCTTCAACTAACTATGGCTACACCTTC. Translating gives CASNPSTNYGYTF.